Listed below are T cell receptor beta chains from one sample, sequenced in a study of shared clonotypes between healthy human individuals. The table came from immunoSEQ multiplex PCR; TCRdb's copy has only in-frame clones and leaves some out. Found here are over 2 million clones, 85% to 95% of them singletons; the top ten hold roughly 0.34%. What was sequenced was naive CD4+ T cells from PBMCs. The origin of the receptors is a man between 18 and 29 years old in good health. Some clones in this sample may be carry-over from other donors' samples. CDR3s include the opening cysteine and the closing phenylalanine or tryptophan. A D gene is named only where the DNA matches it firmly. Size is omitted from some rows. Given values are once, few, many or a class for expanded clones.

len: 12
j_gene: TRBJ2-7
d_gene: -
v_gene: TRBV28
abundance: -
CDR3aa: CASSSVRYEQYF
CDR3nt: TGTGCCAGCAGTTCGGTCCGGTACGAGCAGTACTTC

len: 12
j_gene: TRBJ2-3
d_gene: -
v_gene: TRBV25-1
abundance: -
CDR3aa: CASSESTDTQYF
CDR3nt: TGTGCCAGCAGTGAATCGACAGATACGCAGTATTTT

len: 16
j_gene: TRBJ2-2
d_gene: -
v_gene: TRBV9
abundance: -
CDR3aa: CASSQASPSNTGELFF
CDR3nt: TGTGCCAGCAGCCAAGCTAGTCCCTCGAACACCGGGGAGCTGTTTTTT

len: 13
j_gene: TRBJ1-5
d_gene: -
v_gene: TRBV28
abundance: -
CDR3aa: CASSAESGQPQHF
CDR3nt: TGTGCCAGCAGCGCAGAATCGGGTCAGCCCCAGCATTTT

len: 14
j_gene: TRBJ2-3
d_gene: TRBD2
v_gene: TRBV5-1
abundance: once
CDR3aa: CASSSSGSGDTQYF
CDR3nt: TGCGCCAGCAGTTCCAGCGGGAGTGGGGATACGCAGTATTTT

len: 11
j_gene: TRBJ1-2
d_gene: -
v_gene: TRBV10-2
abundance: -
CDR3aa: CASRTNYGYTF
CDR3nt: TGCGCCAGCAGGACAAACTATGGCTACACCTTC

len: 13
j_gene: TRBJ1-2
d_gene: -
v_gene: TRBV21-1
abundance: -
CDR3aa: CASSVQGALGYTF
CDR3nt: TGTGCCAGCAGCGTACAGGGGGCTCTTGGCTACACCTTC

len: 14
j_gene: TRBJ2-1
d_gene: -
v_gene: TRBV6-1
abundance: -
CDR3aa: CASSLGPNYNEQFF
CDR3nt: TGTGCCAGCAGTTTGGGACCGAACTACAATGAGCAGTTCTTC

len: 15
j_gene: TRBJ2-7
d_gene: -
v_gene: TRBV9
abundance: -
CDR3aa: CASSVGAGGAYEQYF
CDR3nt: TGTGCCAGCAGCGTAGGCGCAGGAGGCGCCTACGAGCAGTACTTC

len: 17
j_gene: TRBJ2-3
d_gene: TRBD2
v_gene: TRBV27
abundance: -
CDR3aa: CASRGPGLAVGGDTQYF
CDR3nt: TGTGCCAGCAGGGGACCGGGACTAGCGGTCGGGGGGGATACGCAGTATTTT

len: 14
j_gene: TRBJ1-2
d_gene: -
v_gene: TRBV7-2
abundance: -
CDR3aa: CASSLLRRNYGYTF
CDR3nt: TGTGCCAGCAGCTTACTCCGGAGAAACTATGGCTACACCTTC

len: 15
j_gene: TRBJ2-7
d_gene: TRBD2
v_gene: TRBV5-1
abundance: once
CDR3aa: CASSLGSGTPYEQYF
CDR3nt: TGCGCCAGCAGCTTGGGGAGCGGGACCCCCTACGAGCAGTACTTC